This T cell receptor (beta chain) emerged from a study of blood T cell repertoires in COVID-19. The wider study: Spain, Italy and the United States supplied samples that represented acute and convalescent COVID-19. In each case, the material was cDNA or gDNA derived from T cells, B-cell-depleted T cells, or PBMCs.

CDR1 is GTSNPN, CDR2 SVGIG, per germline (reference sequence). The V gene lost 3 bases and the J gene lost 7 bases, with 18 bases spanning the gap. CDR3 size: 14 residues. Categorization into cohorts depended on clinical history that participants reported. In the source study's methods: It was from reference gene primer amplification that nucleated cell counts were estimated. Only in-frame clones appear in the TCRdb table, and some are missing; sequencing was by immunoSEQ multiplex PCR. Clone size and V and J calls were adopted from that table, with D and trimming inferred from the DNA. The sample has over 200,000 clones, 80% to 90% seen once. This clone was counted once.

The source is a woman aged 50 to 60 in a cohort exposed to, infected with or recovered from COVID-19 (not recorded which). The specimen sequenced was PBMCs or T cells enriched from blood (not recorded which). The V and J genes are TRBV30 and TRBJ2-5; weak D call: TRBD2 (5 bases). Written as DNA, the CDR3 is TGTGCCTGGAGGGATATAGCGTCATCTGGGACCCAGTACTTC. Translated: CAWRDIASSGTQYF.